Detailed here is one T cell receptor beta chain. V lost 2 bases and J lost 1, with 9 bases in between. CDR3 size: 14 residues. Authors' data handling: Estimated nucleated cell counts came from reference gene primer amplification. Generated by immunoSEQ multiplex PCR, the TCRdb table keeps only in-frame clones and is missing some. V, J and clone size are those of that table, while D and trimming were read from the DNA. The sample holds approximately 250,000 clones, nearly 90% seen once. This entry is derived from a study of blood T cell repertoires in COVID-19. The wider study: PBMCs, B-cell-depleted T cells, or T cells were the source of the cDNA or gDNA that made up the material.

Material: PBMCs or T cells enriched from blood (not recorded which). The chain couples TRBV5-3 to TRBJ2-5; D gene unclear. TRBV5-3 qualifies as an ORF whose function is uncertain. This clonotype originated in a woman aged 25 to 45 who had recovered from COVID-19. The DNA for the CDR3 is TGTGCCAGAAGCTTAACAGTAACCCAAGAGACCCAGTACTTC. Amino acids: CARSLTVTQETQYF.